The 32 T cell receptor beta chains listed next were all sequenced from one sample in a study of blood T cell dynamics during melanoma immunotherapy. Profiled with immunoSEQ multiplex PCR; TCRdb holds only in-frame clones, not every one. The data contain about 6,400 clones, roughly 85% of them seen just once; the ten biggest clones take up under 2%. Time point described: pre-treatment baseline. Material: blood, obtained from a patient treated with checkpoint blockade. Receptor source: a human donor with melanoma.

CDR3 in amino acids: CASSTSGDTQYF. CDR3 DNA: TGTGCCAGTAGTACCTCGGGAGATACGCAGTATTTT. The genes are TRBV19 and TRBJ2-3; D gene uncertain. Germline V gene sequence: CDR1 LNHDA, CDR2 SQIVND (reference sequence). V lost 4 bases and J 5 bases, leaving 7 bases between the germline ends. The CDR3 is made up of 12 amino acids.

The chain is built from TRBV27 and TRBJ1-1; D remains unclear. Trimming stripped 1 base from V and 3 bases from J, with 6 bases between. CDR3 size: 13 residues. Germline CDR1 is MNHEY and CDR2 is SMNVEV (reference sequence). CDR3 region: CASSLYRDTEAFF. DNA for the CDR3: TGTGCCAGCAGTTTATACCGGGACACTGAAGCTTTCTTT.

The chain is built from TRBV4-2 and TRBJ1-3; 9 nucleotides agree with TRBD1. CDR1 and CDR2 (germline): LGHNA, YNFKEQ. This CDR3 region has 17 residues. Germline trimming cut 0 bases from V and 5 bases from J; bases unmatched to any gene: 8. The CDR3 loop is CASSQDPLGTGRNTIYF. The CDR3 region has the DNA TGTGCCAGCAGCCAAGATCCCCTGGGGACAGGGCGAAACACCATATATTTT.

The chain carries TRBV19 and TRBJ2-5; D perhaps matches TRBD1 (5 bases). Trimming pared 5 bases from V and 2 bases from J, leaving 9 bases between. The CDR3 is 13 residues long. Per germline, CDR1 LNHDA and CDR2 SQIVND (reference sequence). CDR3 nucleotide sequence: TGTGCCAGTAGTGTTCAGGGTCAAGAGACCCAGTACTTC. It codes for CASSVQGQETQYF.

V usage is TRBV6-5 and J usage is TRBJ1-2; D perhaps matches TRBD1 (5 bases). V was pared by 4 bases and J by 8 bases, with 20 bases between. Germline-derived CDR1 and CDR2 are MNHEY and SVGAGI. The CDR3 has 15 amino acids. The chain's CDR3 is CASSSLGLILEGYTF. The CDR3 DNA reads as TGTGCCAGCAGTTCCCTGGGACTCATTCTTGAAGGCTACACCTTC.

J is TRBJ1-3 and V is TRBV6-5, with a weak D call TRBD1 (5 bases). CDR1 and CDR2 from the germline V gene are MNHEY and SVGAGI. The ends were cut back, 6 bases at V and 2 bases at J, with 14 bases in the middle. The CDR3 consists of 15 residues. The CDR3 DNA sequence: TGTGCCAGCAGGGGAGGGGCTGGCACTGGAAACACCATATATTTT. This encodes CASRGGAGTGNTIYF.

This clone was counted between two and nine times. In DNA, the CDR3 is TGTGCCATCAGTGAGTCGACTCGCACCTACCGCTACACCTTC. It is translated as CAISESTRTYRYTF. This rearrangement joins TRBV10-3 to TRBJ1-2; D is ambiguous. Germline CDR1 ENHRY, CDR2 SYGVKD. The V end was cut by 0 bases, the J end by 9 bases, with 14 bases between. The CDR3 length is 14 residues.

V usage is TRBV7-9 and J usage is TRBJ1-6, with D maybe TRBD1 (6 bases). CDR3 length equals 15 residues. CDR1 is SEHNR, CDR2 FQNEAQ, per germline (reference sequence). Trimming pared 1 base from V and 7 bases from J, leaving 11 bases between. CDR3 sequence (DNA): TGTGCCAGCAGCTTAGTTGCAGGGGCAAATTCACCCCTCCACTTT. Amino acid sequence: CASSLVAGANSPLHF.

On this clone: A junction end diverges from the germline sequence, so it may reflect a read error. The CDR3 sequence: CTSSQEPSGGAGELFF. CDR3 sequence (DNA): TGCACCAGCAGCCAAGAACCGAGCGGGGGGGCCGGGGAGCTGTTTTTT. The chain carries TRBV4-3 and TRBJ2-2, with TRBD2 matching over 10 bases. CDR1 and CDR2 (germline): LGHNA, YSLEER. This CDR3 is built from 16 residues.

The genes are TRBV29-1 and TRBJ1-2, with D perhaps matching TRBD1 (5 bases). The CDR3 contains 14 residues. Germline CDR1 and CDR2: SQVTM and ANQGSEA. Deletions cut 7 bases from V and 4 bases from J, with 19 bases between. CDR3 DNA: TGCAGCGCCCTCCGCAGGGAAGAGGGCTATGGCTACACCTTC. It yields the protein CSALRREEGYGYTF.

This rearrangement joins TRBV7-6 to TRBJ2-2; D may be TRBD1 (5 bases). The CDR3 is made up of 18 amino acids. V was pared by 1 base and J by 6 bases, with 21 bases between. CDR1 is SGHVS, CDR2 FNYEAQ, per germline. CDR3 in amino acids: CASSLVGAGMIVAGELFF. CDR3 DNA: TGTGCCAGCAGCTTAGTTGGAGCAGGGATGATAGTCGCCGGGGAGCTGTTTTTT. The whole variable domain, filled in from reference TRBV7-6 and TRBJ2-2, reads GAGVSQSPRYKVTKRGQDVALRCDPISGHVSLYWYRQALGQGPEFLTYFNYEAQQDKSGLPNDRFSAERPEGSISTLTIQRTEQRDSAMYRCASSLVGAGMIVAGELFFGEGSRLTVL.

Details on this clone: One end of the junction varies from germline; a read error may be responsible. This chain links TRBV7-7 with TRBJ1-1, with a tentative D call TRBD1 (5 bases). The germline V gene has CDR1 SSHAT and CDR2 FNYEAQ (reference sequence). The CDR3 length is 13 residues. CDR3 coding DNA: TGTGCTAGCAGCCTAGGGGAGAACACTGAAGCTTTCTTT. This encodes CASSLGENTEAFF.

The V call is TRBV19, the J call TRBJ2-2; 8 bases match TRBD2. The CDR3 runs 15 residues. The trim removed 9 bases at V and 4 bases at J, leaving 10 bases unmatched. CDR1 and CDR2 (germline): LNHDA, SQIVND (reference sequence). The CDR3 DNA is TGTGCCAGATACCCGGGGGGGCAGCGCACCGGGGAGCTGTTTTTT. Translated: CARYPGGQRTGELFF.

V and J are TRBV10-3 and TRBJ1-2; D is possibly TRBD1 (5 bases). The V and J ends lost 10 bases and 8 bases respectively, with 20 bases between them. In germline, CDR1 is ENHRY, CDR2 SYGVKD. This CDR3 spans 13 amino acids. CDR3 bases: TGTGCCAGATCGATATCGGGGGAAAAGGGCTACACCTTC. Its translation is CARSISGEKGYTF.

The CDR3 is CASNLSGGLEITDTQYF. The CDR3, as DNA: TGTGCCAGCAACCTTAGCGGGGGCCTCGAAATCACAGATACGCAGTATTTT. The chain employs TRBV27 and TRBJ2-3; 9 bases are a match to TRBD2. V was clipped by 7 bases and J by 2 bases; unmatched bases: 13. Germline CDR1 and CDR2: MNHEY and SMNVEV (reference sequence). The length of the CDR3 is 17 residues.

The chain recombines TRBV30 with TRBJ1-6, with 12 bases that match TRBD1. The CDR3 covers 17 residues. V lost 4 bases to trimming and J lost 3 bases; unmatched junction nucleotides: 7. The germline V gene has CDR1 GTSNPN and CDR2 SVGIG (reference sequence). CDR3 DNA: TGTGCCTGGAACCCCGGGACAGGGGGCTTCTATAATTCACCCCTCCACTTT. Protein product: CAWNPGTGGFYNSPLHF.

This clone came up once. The chain couples TRBV7-9 to TRBJ2-1; no clear D gene. Germline CDR1 reads SEHNR; CDR2 reads FQNEAQ (reference sequence). Trimming took 2 bases from V and 5 from J, leaving 22 bases between them. The CDR3 loop spans 18 amino acids. The DNA for the CDR3 is TGTGCCAGCAGCTTAATTTCGTCGGCCCTACCACGCAACAATGAGCAGTTCTTC. It encodes CASSLISSALPRNNEQFF.

The chain links TRBV11-2 to TRBJ2-7; unclear D gene. This CDR3 region has 14 residues. V dropped 1 base and J dropped 6 bases, with 13 bases sitting between them. The germline V gene has CDR1 SGHAT and CDR2 FQNNGV. The CDR3 sequence: CASSLGVGSGEQYF. CDR3 DNA sequence: TGTGCCAGCAGCTTAGGGGTGGGGTCGGGCGAGCAGTACTTC. The full variable domain, completed using reference TRBV11-2 and TRBJ2-7, is EAGVAQSPRYKIIEKRQSVAFWCNPISGHATLYWYQQILGQGPKLLIQFQNNGVVDDSQLPKDRFSAERLKGVDSTLKIQPAKLEDSAVYLCASSLGVGSGEQYFGPGTRLTVT.

This clone was recorded a few times. The chain employs TRBV27 and TRBJ1-2, with a tentative D call TRBD1 (6 bases). V was cut by 2 bases and J by 7 bases, with 11 bases left in between. Germline CDR1 and CDR2: MNHEY and SMNVEV (reference sequence). The CDR3 is 13 residues long. For the CDR3, the DNA is TGTGCCAGCAGTTTACAACAGGGAGGTGGCTACACCTTC. Its translation: CASSLQQGGGYTF.

The J gene is TRBJ2-3, the V gene TRBV29-1; 7 nucleotides match TRBD2. The J segment lost 6 bases and the V segment lost 6 bases, leaving 15 bases of the junction unmatched. From germline, CDR1 is SQVTM and CDR2 ANQGSEA. CDR3 length: 15 residues. In DNA form, the CDR3 reads TGCAGCGTCGCCTCGGGGGGACCTTTTACGGATACGCAGTATTTT. Amino acid sequence: CSVASGGPFTDTQYF.

The genes are TRBV6-5 and TRBJ1-5, with TRBD1 matching 7 bases. CDR1 is MNHEY, CDR2 SVGAGI, per germline. V was pared by 6 bases and J by 5 bases, with 7 bases of the junction left unmatched. The CDR3 length is 14 residues. CDR3: CASRPTGAYQPQHF. CDR3 nucleotides: TGTGCCAGCAGACCCACAGGGGCATATCAGCCCCAGCATTTT.

The CDR3 protein is CASSLGQGNYEQYF. Written as DNA, the CDR3 is TGTGCCAGCAGCCTGGGACAGGGAAACTACGAGCAGTACTTC. V usage is TRBV6-1 and J usage is TRBJ2-7; 9 nucleotides align to TRBD1. The CDR3 runs 14 residues. The V and J ends lost 6 bases and 3 bases, in that order; junction bases with no gene match: 6. Germline-derived CDR1 and CDR2 are MNHNS and SASEGT.

This chain connects TRBV15 to TRBJ1-3; a weak D match, TRBD1 (5 bases). Germline lookup yields CDR1 LNHNV and CDR2 YYDKDF (reference sequence). The CDR3 loop spans 17 amino acids. Trimming removed 3 bases from V and 0 bases from J, with 15 bases in between. The CDR3 coding sequence is TGTGCCACCAGCAGGGGGGGGGACCCGAGCTCTGGAAACACCATATATTTT. It yields the protein CATSRGGDPSSGNTIYF. Full variable domain (remainder filled in from reference TRBV15 and TRBJ1-3): DAMVIQNPRYQVTQFGKPVTLSCSQTLNHNVMYWYQQKSSQAPKLLFHYYDKDFNNEADTPDNFQSRRPNTSFCFLDIRSPGLGDTAMYLCATSRGGDPSSGNTIYFGEGSWLTVV.

V is TRBV6-1 and J is TRBJ2-7, with 7 positions matching TRBD1. The CDR3 sequence is 15 residues long. V trimming: 2 bases; J trimming: 0 bases; junction bases outside the gene matches: 4. CDR1 MNHNS and CDR2 SASEGT come from the germline V gene. The CDR3 DNA sequence: TGTGCCAGCAGTGAACCAGGGGGACACTCCTACGAGCAGTACTTC. Protein: CASSEPGGHSYEQYF.

V is TRBV6-6 and J is TRBJ2-2, with no clear D. Germline V lookup: CDR1 MNHNY, CDR2 SVGAGI (reference sequence). The V gene lost 6 bases and the J gene lost 7 bases, with 6 bases spanning the gap. CDR3 size: 11 residues. CDR3 in DNA: TGTGCCAGCAGATTAGGCGGGGAGCTGTTTTTT. Its protein is CASRLGGELFF.

This clone has more than one count but fewer than ten. V and J are TRBV6-4 and TRBJ2-5; 11 bases match TRBD2. The CDR3 contains 15 residues. The germline CDR1 and CDR2 sequences are MRHNA and SNTAGT. J lost 3 bases, V lost 0 bases, and 0 bases had no gene match. The DNA for the CDR3 is TGTGCCAGCAGTGACTCGACTAGCGGGGAAGAGACCCAGTACTTC. This codes for CASSDSTSGEETQYF.

This sequence joins TRBV7-6 and TRBJ2-4; D is perhaps TRBD1 (6 bases). The ends were cut back, 0 bases at V and 9 bases at J, with 15 bases in the middle. Per the germline V gene, CDR1 is SGHVS and CDR2 is FNYEAQ. The CDR3 contains 15 residues. The CDR3 nucleotides read TGTGCCAGCAGCTTAGCGCCCAGGGGTGATGGCATTCAGTACTTC. This translates into CASSLAPRGDGIQYF.

In this sample, this clone turned up a few times. V and J are TRBV9 and TRBJ1-2; D is possibly TRBD1 (5 bases). This CDR3 comprises 14 residues. Trimming removed 4 bases at V and 8 bases at J, with 18 bases between. Germline loops: CDR1 SGDLS, CDR2 YYNGEE. The CDR3 is CASSPSIGTGGYTF. The CDR3 DNA sequence: TGTGCCAGCAGCCCCTCTATAGGAACAGGCGGCTACACCTTC.

The chain is built from TRBV30 and TRBJ2-3; 9 bases are a match to TRBD1. This CDR3 contains 11 residues. Losses at the gene ends were 1 base for V and 14 bases for J; bases not matched to a gene: 4. The germline CDR1 and CDR2 sequences are GTSNPN and SVGIG (reference sequence). In DNA, the CDR3 is TGTGCCTGGAGTGCCGGGACAGGGCGGTATTTT. Protein sequence: CAWSAGTGRYF.

The rearrangement uses TRBV4-2 and TRBJ1-1; no firm D call. There are 15 residues in the CDR3. V was cut by 3 bases and J by 4 bases, with 15 bases left in between. Germline loops: CDR1 LGHNA, CDR2 YNFKEQ. As DNA, the CDR3 is TGTGCCAGCAGCCAGTCAAGCTTGCCAGGCACTGAAGCTTTCTTT. This sequence encodes CASSQSSLPGTEAFF.

This clone has a single count. The V and J genes are TRBV11-2 and TRBJ2-3; D gene ambiguous. V shed 4 bases and J shed 6 bases, with 17 bases lying between them. Per germline, CDR1 SGHAT and CDR2 FQNNGV. This CDR3 is 15 amino acids long. Here the CDR3 reads CASSWRRGAVDTQYF. DNA for the CDR3: TGTGCCAGCAGCTGGAGACGTGGTGCGGTGGATACGCAGTATTTT.

The chain couples TRBV6-1 to TRBJ2-5, with D uncertain. CDR3 length: 15 residues. Trimming removed 5 bases from V and 4 bases from J, with 17 bases in between. Germline values: CDR1 MNHNS, CDR2 SASEGT. The CDR3 sequence: CASSPNLGSAETQYF. The CDR3 DNA is TGTGCCAGCAGTCCCAATCTGGGGTCGGCAGAGACCCAGTACTTC.